The 16 T cell receptor beta chains given below trace back to one sample, sequenced in a study of monozygotic twins with inflammatory bowel disease. After re-calling the 5' RACE reads, TCRdb lists one entry per CDR3 protein, DNA absent. The listing records about 450,000 distinct CDR3 sequences. Sequenced input: blood. These TCRs come from a human donor with ulcerative colitis or Crohn's disease, or a healthy co-twin of an affected twin (not recorded which).

The chain links TRBV12-3 or TRBV12-4 to TRBJ2-7; with no DNA, the TCRdb D assignment of TRBD2 cannot be verified. The CDR3 loop spans 15 amino acids. The CDR3 reads CASSPRLAFGGEQYF.

This chain connects TRBV7-2 to TRBJ1-4. This CDR3 contains 15 residues. Germline V CDR1 and CDR2: SGHTA, FQGNSA. The CDR3 loop is CASSSLQAANEKLFF. The whole variable domain, remainder taken from reference TRBV7-2 and TRBJ1-4, is GAGVSQSPSNKVTEKGKDVELRCDPISGHTALYWYRQSLGQGLEFLIYFQGNSAPDKSGLPSDRFSAERTGGSVSTLTIQRTQQEDSAVYLCASSSLQAANEKLFFGSGTQLSVL.

This chain joins TRBV5-1 and TRBJ1-3; TCRdb's assignment of TRBD1 cannot be checked, as there is no DNA. The CDR3 spans 16 residues. The V gene's germline CDR1 is SGHRS and CDR2 YFSETQ. The CDR3 sequence is CASSLAEGGTGNTIYF.

CDR3 amino acids: CVSSVGQGYEKLFF. V gene TRBV7-2 combines with J gene TRBJ1-4; no DNA is available, so the TRBD1 call from TCRdb remains unchecked. In germline, CDR1 is SGHTA, CDR2 FQGNSA. CDR3 length: 14 residues.

The chain links TRBV5-1 to TRBJ1-4; TCRdb selects TRBD1, and the lack of DNA leaves this call unchecked. The CDR3 covers 14 residues. Germline V gene sequence: CDR1 SGHRS, CDR2 YFSETQ. CDR3: CASSLRGQNEKLFF.

CDR3 region: CASSQGLAGGTYNEQFF. J is TRBJ2-1 and V is TRBV7-2; absent DNA, TCRdb's TRBD2 call cannot be checked. CDR3 size: 17 residues. CDR1 is SGHTA, CDR2 FQGNSA, per germline.

The chain combines TRBV12-3 or TRBV12-4 with TRBJ2-1; TCRdb's D call, TRBD2, is unchecked because there is no DNA. The length of the CDR3 is 11 residues. The CDR3 here is CASSPGLGKFF.

The genes are TRBV27 and TRBJ2-1; TCRdb gives TRBD2 as the D gene, but with no DNA this cannot be confirmed. The CDR3 consists of 16 residues. Germline-derived CDR1 and CDR2 are MNHEY and SMNVEV (reference sequence). CDR3 sequence reads: CASSPLTSGPYNEQFF.

The genes are TRBV20-1 and TRBJ1-4; TCRdb's assignment of TRBD1 cannot be checked, as there is no DNA. CDR1 DFQATT and CDR2 SNEGSKA come from the germline V gene (reference sequence). This CDR3 comprises 13 residues. CDR3: CSARSRTVEKLFF.

CDR3 amino acids: CASSLGSSSPLHF. V gene TRBV7-2 combines with J gene TRBJ1-6. Germline V gene sequence: CDR1 SGHTA, CDR2 FQGNSA. CDR3 length: 13 residues.

The rearrangement uses TRBV20-1 and TRBJ1-4; TCRdb indicates TRBD1, and absent DNA this call remains unverified. The germline V gene encodes CDR1 DFQATT and CDR2 SNEGSKA (reference sequence). This CDR3 has 14 amino acids. Here the CDR3 reads CSARDPGKGEKLFF.

V usage is TRBV20-1 and J usage is TRBJ1-1; without DNA, the TCRdb call of TRBD1 cannot be checked. Germline V lookup: CDR1 DFQATT, CDR2 SNEGSKA (reference sequence). The CDR3 extends over 16 amino acids. The CDR3 spells CSARAKQGAKDTEAFF.

The genes are TRBV12-3 or TRBV12-4 and TRBJ2-3; the TCRdb call, TRBD2, lacks DNA for checking. This CDR3 is built from 17 residues. CDR3 sequence: CASSHAGGPTSTDTQYF.

The chain combines TRBV6-2 or TRBV6-3 with TRBJ2-1; the D gene TCRdb calls, TRBD2, cannot be checked with no DNA. Germline assignment: CDR1 MNHEY and CDR2 SVGEGT. This CDR3 is 18 amino acids long. The CDR3: CASSYSPPTSGIYNEQFF.

V is TRBV7-3 and J is TRBJ2-5; TCRdb's D gene call, TRBD2, goes unchecked for lack of DNA. The CDR3 length is 14 residues. CDR1 and CDR2 from the germline V gene are SGHTA and FQGTGA. The CDR3: CASSLNGGGETQYF.

The chain employs TRBV7-2 and TRBJ1-5; TCRdb lists TRBD1, though no DNA is available to test this call. This CDR3 is 14 amino acids long. Per germline, CDR1 SGHTA and CDR2 FQGNSA. The CDR3 sequence: CASSGQGGNQPQHF.